The 20 T cell receptor beta chains presented below share a single source sample, sequenced in a study of T cell changes during pregnancy in multiple sclerosis. Method: immunoSEQ multiplex PCR; TCRdb's copy keeps in-frame clones and lacks some. Here the sample spans some 100,000 clones, around 93% being singletons. The sample here was peripheral blood, taken before pregnancy. Receptors originate from a female donor with multiple sclerosis, enrolled in a pregnancy study.

The V and J genes are TRBV5-6 and TRBJ2-7; D not resolved. The CDR3 loop spans 16 amino acids. The V and J ends lost 4 bases and 2 bases respectively, with 19 bases between them. Looked up from germline, CDR1 is SGHDT and CDR2 is YYEEEE. The CDR3, as DNA: TGTGCCAGCAGCAGAAAACAGCTTCACCCTACCTACGAGCAGTACTTC. Translated, it gives CASSRKQLHPTYEQYF. Looking up the rest from reference TRBV5-6 and TRBJ2-7 gives the full variable domain: DAGVTQSPTHLIKTRGQQVTLRCSPKSGHDTVSWYQQALGQGPQFIFQYYEEEERQRGNFPDRFSGHQFPNYSSELNVNALLLGDSALYLCASSRKQLHPTYEQYFGPGTRLTVT.

This chain uses TRBV6-1 with TRBJ2-7; D may be TRBD1 (5 bases). With 6 bases removed from V and 0 bases from J, the gap between germline ends came to 9 bases. The V gene's germline CDR1 is MNHNS and CDR2 SASEGT. This CDR3 has 13 amino acids. The CDR3 is CASSRQTSYEQYF. CDR3 coding DNA: TGTGCCAGCAGCCGACAGACCTCCTACGAGCAGTACTTC.

The chain employs TRBV9 and TRBJ2-1; 7 bases fit TRBD2. The V gene end was trimmed by 2 bases and the J gene end by 7 bases; junction bases not matched to a gene: 9. The CDR3 has 15 residues. From germline, CDR1 is SGDLS and CDR2 YYNGEE. CDR3 nucleotide sequence: TGTGCCAGCAGCGTCACGGCGGGAGCAGCAAATGAGCAGTTCTTC. It specifies CASSVTAGAANEQFF.

The chain carries TRBV5-1 and TRBJ2-7, with TRBD1 matching over 9 bases. The germline V gene encodes CDR1 SGHRS and CDR2 YFSETQ. Unmatched junction bases numbered 8, after V lost 2 bases and J lost 5 bases. The CDR3 is 15 residues long. CDR3 sequence: CASSFPGQGPNEQYF. As DNA, the CDR3 is TGCGCCAGCAGCTTCCCGGGACAGGGTCCCAACGAGCAGTACTTC. The variable domain in full, with the rest retrieved from reference TRBV5-1 and TRBJ2-7, is KAGVTQTPRYLIKTRGQQVTLSCSPISGHRSVSWYQQTPGQGLQFLFEYFSETQRNKGNFPGRFSGRQFSNSRSEMNVSTLELGDSALYLCASSFPGQGPNEQYFGPGTRLTVT.

This clone was seen a single time. The rearrangement uses TRBV9 and TRBJ2-3, with TRBD2 matching 7 bases. The ends lost 2 bases at V and 5 bases at J; junction bases unmatched: 11. The CDR3 length is 16 residues. Looked up from germline, CDR1 is SGDLS and CDR2 is YYNGEE. The CDR3 sequence is CASSVGVGLVLDTQYF. The CDR3 region has the DNA TGTGCCAGCAGCGTTGGTGTTGGACTAGTGCTAGATACGCAGTATTTT.

The chain employs TRBV9 and TRBJ1-2; 7 bases agree with TRBD1. With 3 bases clipped from V and 4 bases from J, the junction kept 9 bases outside the gene matches. The germline V gene has CDR1 SGDLS and CDR2 YYNGEE. CDR3 length equals 15 residues. The CDR3 region has the DNA TGTGCCAGCAGCGCGACGGACAGGCCATTCTATGGCTACACCTTC. Encoded protein: CASSATDRPFYGYTF.

V gene TRBV14 combines with J gene TRBJ2-7, with no clear D. V lost 8 bases and J 6 bases, leaving 11 bases between the germline ends. Germline V gives CDR1 SGHDN, CDR2 FVKESK. The length of the CDR3 is 11 residues. The CDR3 reads CASVEECEQYF. For the CDR3, the DNA is TGTGCCAGCGTAGAAGAGTGCGAGCAGTACTTC.

V gene TRBV4-2 combines with J gene TRBJ2-2, with 7 bases matching TRBD2. Germline loops: CDR1 LGHNA, CDR2 YNFKEQ. The J segment lost 4 bases and the V segment lost 1 base, leaving 6 bases of the junction unmatched. The CDR3 loop spans 16 amino acids. CDR3 DNA sequence: TGTGCCAGCAGCCAAGTCGGGAGGTTTACCACCGGGGAGCTGTTTTTT. Protein sequence: CASSQVGRFTTGELFF.

CDR3 nucleotides: TGTGCCAGCAGCTCTGGACTAGAACAAGAGACCCAGTACTTC. It translates to CASSSGLEQETQYF. The J gene is TRBJ2-5, the V gene TRBV5-4; 7 bases are shared with TRBD2. CDR3 length: 14 amino acids. Germline V CDR1 and CDR2: SGHNT, YYREEE (reference sequence). The ends lost 3 bases at V and 2 bases at J; junction bases unmatched: 4.

The V gene is TRBV14, the J gene TRBJ1-1; 9 nucleotides line up with TRBD1. CDR1 is SGHDN, CDR2 FVKESK, per germline. The CDR3 sequence is 15 residues long. With 5 bases clipped from V and 1 base from J, the junction kept 5 bases outside the gene matches. In nucleotides, the CDR3 is TGTGCCAGCAGCTCAAACAGGGGGCAGAACACTGAAGCTTTCTTT. It specifies CASSSNRGQNTEAFF.

J is TRBJ2-1 and V is TRBV5-6; D ambiguous. The V end was cut by 1 base, the J end by 0 bases, with 11 bases between. CDR1 and CDR2 (germline): SGHDT, YYEEEE. This CDR3 comprises 16 residues. CDR3 region: CASSLYSSSSYNEQFF. CDR3 bases: TGTGCCAGCAGCTTGTATTCGAGTAGCTCCTACAATGAGCAGTTCTTC.

For the CDR3, the DNA is TGTGCCAGCAGTGAGGACATTTGGTACCAAGAGACCCAGTACTTC. Translation gives CASSEDIWYQETQYF. The chain combines TRBV25-1 with TRBJ2-5, with D perhaps matching TRBD1 (5 bases). The CDR3 extends over 15 amino acids. V lost 3 bases, J lost 0 bases, and 11 bases lay in between. In germline, CDR1 is MGHDK, CDR2 SYGVNS. Filled out from reference TRBV25-1 and TRBJ2-5, the complete variable domain reads EADIYQTPRYLVIGTGKKITLECSQTMGHDKMYWYQQDPGMELHLIHYSYGVNSTEKGDLSSESTVSRIRTEHFPLTLESARPSHTSQYLCASSEDIWYQETQYFGPGTRLLVL.

The chain has TRBV19 and TRBJ2-7; 12 nucleotides align to TRBD2. The V gene's germline CDR1 is LNHDA and CDR2 SQIVND (reference sequence). The CDR3 contains 15 residues. V was clipped by 6 bases and J by 5 bases; unmatched bases: 8. The CDR3 region is CASSMTSGSYNEQYF. The CDR3 coding sequence is TGTGCCAGTAGCATGACTAGCGGGAGTTACAACGAGCAGTACTTC.

J is TRBJ1-2 and V is TRBV2, with 7 bases that match TRBD1. The CDR3 has 13 residues. CDR1 and CDR2 from the germline V gene are SNHLY and FYNNEI. The trim removed 5 bases at V and 8 bases at J, leaving 8 bases unmatched. CDR3 nucleotides: TGTGCCAGCAGTCCCGGACAGGCTGGAGGCTACACCTTC. Residues: CASSPGQAGGYTF.

This chain uses TRBV4-1 with TRBJ2-3; 7 nucleotides agree with TRBD1. Germline V gene sequence: CDR1 MGHRA, CDR2 YSYEKL. V gave up 4 bases and J gave up 8 bases; unmatched junction bases: 6. CDR3 size: 13 residues. The DNA of the CDR3 is TGCGCCAGCAGCCTCGACAGGGTGGCTACGCAGTATTTT. Protein: CASSLDRVATQYF.

The CDR3 coding sequence is TGCGCCAGCAGCCAAAGCCCGGGACTAGCGGTAACCGGGGAGCTGTTTTTT. Protein: CASSQSPGLAVTGELFF. The V and J genes are TRBV4-3 and TRBJ2-2, with 11 bases matching TRBD2. This CDR3 has 17 amino acids. Germline V CDR1 and CDR2: LGHNA, YSLEER. The V gene end was trimmed by 2 bases and the J gene end by 5 bases; junction bases not matched to a gene: 7.

The chain couples TRBV11-3 to TRBJ2-5; 7 bases agree with TRBD1. This CDR3 spans 14 amino acids. J gave up 0 bases and V 6 bases, and 4 bases lay outside the gene matches. CDR1 and CDR2 from the germline V gene are SGHNT and YENEEA. CDR3 sequence: CASSPDRDQETQYF. CDR3 DNA sequence: TGTGCCAGCAGTCCCGACAGGGACCAAGAGACCCAGTACTTC.

The chain joins TRBV5-5 to TRBJ2-3, with 8 bases that match TRBD2. CDR3 length: 14 residues. The germline CDR1 and CDR2 sequences are SGHKS and YYEKEE (reference sequence). V trimming: 5 bases; J trimming: 4 bases; junction bases outside the gene matches: 6. The CDR3 loop reads CASRKRESPDTQYF. CDR3 nucleotides: TGTGCCAGCAGGAAGCGGGAGTCCCCAGATACGCAGTATTTT.

The CDR3 DNA reads TGTGCCACCAGCACCCCGGGTAGCGGGAGAAATGAGCAGTTCTTC. Amino acids: CATSTPGSGRNEQFF. The chain uses TRBV15 and TRBJ2-1; 9 bases agree with TRBD2. Germline V CDR1 and CDR2: LNHNV, YYDKDF (reference sequence). CDR3 length: 15 residues. V lost 4 bases, J lost 7 bases, and 8 bases stayed unmatched.

The V and J genes are TRBV6-5 and TRBJ2-3, with no clear D. CDR1 is MNHEY, CDR2 SVGAGI, per germline. The CDR3 sequence is 15 residues long. V was pared by 2 bases and J by 1 base, with 10 bases between. CDR3 residues: CASSYRRVRTDTQYF. DNA of the CDR3: TGTGCCAGCAGTTACCGGAGAGTTCGCACAGATACGCAGTATTTT.